The clone carrying this T cell receptor (beta chain) occurred a few times. Assay used: immunoSEQ multiplex PCR; TCRdb lists only in-frame clones, some missing. This table has roughly 330,000 clones, around 87% appearing once. Per the germline V gene, CDR1 is SGHRS and CDR2 is YFSETQ. The CDR3 runs to 16 residues. Losses at the gene ends were 4 bases for V and 6 bases for J; bases not matched to a gene: 8. These data belong to a study of blood T cell repertoires in COVID-19. Sequencing was performed on PBMCs or T cells enriched from blood (not recorded which). This clonotype originated in a woman aged 25 to 45 who had recovered from COVID-19. This chain links TRBV5-1 with TRBJ1-5; 12 positions agree with TRBD1. The CDR3 loop reads CASSGWDRGRPQPQHF. The CDR3 DNA is TGCGCCAGCAGCGGGTGGGACAGGGGGCGCCCTCAGCCCCAGCATTTT.